A single sample gave rise to the 7 T cell receptor beta chains below, sequenced in a study of beta chain features in type 1 diabetes. For these receptors, no antigen is known. The study, taken as a whole, reports: Moderate but significant shortening of TCRB CDR3s was recorded in all four CD4+ subsets from Type 1 diabetes patients.

Every bit of the isolated RNA underwent reverse transcription, so sequencing read expressed TCRB transcripts. The method was immunoSEQ multiplex PCR; TCRdb's version includes in-frame clones alone and lacks a portion of them. The sample holds about 370,000 clones, 9.5% to 10% seen once. Sequences were obtained from central memory CD4+ T cells from blood. The origin of the receptors is a man in his thirties or forties with type 1 diabetes.

This rearrangement joins TRBV7-9 to TRBJ1-4; no firm D call. Trimming removed 4 bases from V and 5 bases from J, with 8 bases in between. CDR3 length equals 13 residues. Germline-derived CDR1 and CDR2 are SEHNR and FQNEAQ (reference sequence). CDR3 in DNA: TGTGCCAGCAGCTCTCGGTCAAATGAAAAACTGTTTTTT. The encoded protein is CASSSRSNEKLFF.

The V call is TRBV7-8, the J call TRBJ1-2; a weak D match, TRBD1 (5 bases). The CDR3 is 15 amino acids. V was pared by 5 bases and J by 4 bases, with 17 bases between. CDR1 is SGHVS and CDR2 is FQNEAQ in the germline V gene. The CDR3 region is CASSRAQGAAYGYTF. For the CDR3, the DNA is TGTGCCAGCAGCCGGGCCCAGGGCGCGGCCTATGGCTACACCTTC.

The sample holds a few counts of this clone. The J gene is TRBJ2-3, the V gene TRBV5-8; TRBD1 is a possible D gene (6 bases). Trimming stripped 7 bases from V and 2 bases from J, with 20 bases between. Germline values: CDR1 SGHTS, CDR2 YDEGEE. The CDR3 has 16 residues. The CDR3 is CASLLGQIQITDTQYF. The CDR3 DNA sequence: TGTGCCAGCCTCTTAGGACAGATCCAGATCACAGATACGCAGTATTTT.

This clone appeared a few times. The chain combines TRBV19 with TRBJ2-2; no definite D call. The CDR3 extends over 11 amino acids. Trimming left V 3 bases short and J 8 bases short, with 4 bases between. Looked up from germline, CDR1 is LNHDA and CDR2 is SQIVND (reference sequence). The CDR3: CASSMGGELFF. The CDR3 coding sequence is TGTGCCAGTAGTATGGGGGGGGAGCTGTTTTTT.

The rearrangement joins TRBV18 to TRBJ2-5; D gene unclear. The V and J ends lost 1 base and 5 bases respectively, with 8 bases between them. CDR3 length: 13 amino acids. Germline CDR1 is KGHSH and CDR2 is LQKENI. In nucleotides, the CDR3 is TGTGCCAGCTCACCACTTCCCCGGGAGACCCAGTACTTC. This codes for CASSPLPRETQYF. Full variable domain (missing parts from reference TRBV18 and TRBJ2-5): NAGVMQNPRHLVRRRGQEARLRCSPMKGHSHVYWYRQLPEEGLKFMVYLQKENIIDESGMPKERFSAEFPKEGPSILRIQQVVRGDSAAYFCASSPLPRETQYFGPGTRLLVL.

This chain connects TRBV7-9 to TRBJ2-2, with D uncertain. The V gene's germline CDR1 is SEHNR and CDR2 FQNEAQ (reference sequence). The germline V and J ends were trimmed by 10 bases and 2 bases, with 5 bases remaining between them. There are 11 residues in the CDR3. Written as DNA, the CDR3 is TGTGCCAACGGAAACACCGGGGAGCTGTTTTTT. Translated, it gives CANGNTGELFF.

This clone was detected ten times or more. The V call is TRBV25-1, the J call TRBJ1-1, with a possible D match to TRBD1 (5 bases). Trimming removed 7 bases at V and 3 bases at J, with 9 bases between. The germline V gene has CDR1 MGHDK and CDR2 SYGVNS. CDR3 size: 12 residues. The CDR3 here is CASKGEDTEAFF. The CDR3 coding sequence is TGTGCCAGCAAAGGGGAGGACACTGAAGCTTTCTTT.